This T cell receptor (beta chain) was sequenced during a study of beta chain features in type 1 diabetes. Every isolated RNA sample was fully reverse transcribed, so sequencing captured expressed TCRB transcripts. TCRdb's copy holds only in-frame clones and misses some; the assay was immunoSEQ multiplex PCR. The data hold 600,000 to 750,000 clones, with roughly 12% observed a single time. With 7 bases removed from V and 0 bases from J, the gap between germline ends came to 10 bases. This CDR3 has 14 residues. Germline values: CDR1 SGHAT, CDR2 FQNNGV. With respect to this clone: Its target is not known.

Study-level points and caveats: Type 1 diabetes patients showed a moderate but significant shortening of TCRB CDR3s in all four CD4+ subsets.

The specimen was naive CD4+ T cells from blood. This receptor was obtained from a man aged 25 to 40 with type 1 diabetes. The chain has TRBV11-2 and TRBJ2-1; maybe TRBD2 (5 bases). This chain's CDR3 is CASTRRDSYNEQFF. The CDR3 DNA reads TGTGCCAGCACCCGCCGGGACTCCTACAATGAGCAGTTCTTC.